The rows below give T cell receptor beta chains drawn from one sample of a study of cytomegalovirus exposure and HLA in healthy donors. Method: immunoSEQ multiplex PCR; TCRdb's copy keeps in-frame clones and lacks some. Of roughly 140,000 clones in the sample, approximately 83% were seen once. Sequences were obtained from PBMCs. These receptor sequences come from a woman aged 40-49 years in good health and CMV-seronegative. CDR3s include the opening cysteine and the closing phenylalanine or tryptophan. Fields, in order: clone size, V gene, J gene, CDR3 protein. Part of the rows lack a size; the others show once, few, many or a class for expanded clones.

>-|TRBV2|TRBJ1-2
CASAGYLGGYTF
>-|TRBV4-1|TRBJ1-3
CASSLYTGHSGNTIYF
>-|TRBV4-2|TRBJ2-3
CASSQVTSGGALWKDTQYF
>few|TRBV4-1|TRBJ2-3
CASSQDPGGTDTQYF
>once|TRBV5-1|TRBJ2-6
CASFLGLSGANVLTF
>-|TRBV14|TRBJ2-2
CASSQTSGRAGELFF
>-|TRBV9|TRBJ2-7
CASSSRGSEQYF
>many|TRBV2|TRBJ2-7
CASSAHRGEYF
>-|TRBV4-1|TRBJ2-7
CASSQDPRGSEQYF
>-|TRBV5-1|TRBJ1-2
CASSLDRENYGYTF
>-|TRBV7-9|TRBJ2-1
CASSPGRSGTGDHEQFF
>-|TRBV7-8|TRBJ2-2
CASSLRQGTIAGELFF
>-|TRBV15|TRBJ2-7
CATSREGGPYEQYF
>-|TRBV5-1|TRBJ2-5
CASSLQEGRGVETQYF
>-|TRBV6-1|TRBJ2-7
CASTDWTRRAYEQYF
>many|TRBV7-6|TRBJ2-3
CASSLGTGGADTQYF
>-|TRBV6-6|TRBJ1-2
CASSGDRGSYGYTF
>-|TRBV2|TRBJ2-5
CASRNRGPLQETQYF
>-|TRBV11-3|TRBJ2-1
CASSQQGANEQFF
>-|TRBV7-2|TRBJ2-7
CASSSSRLAGRLSYEQYF